Following are 2 T cell receptor beta chains from one sample sequenced in a study of graft-versus-host responses after intestinal transplantation (dated by TCRdb to about 2021). Libraries were prepared through the immunoSEQ multiplex PCR assay. Imported from immuneACCESS, the table was reduced by TCRdb to in-frame sequences with V and J called. These copies leave out some clones; in studies compared against another copy, an unresolved V gene accounts for under half, and the cause of the remainder is not known. Present in this sample are tens of thousands of clones, approximately 90% of which were seen just once. Of the sample, 7.6% is held by the ten largest clones. The time point label on this specimen signifies: cells obtained before transplantation from donor or recipient. Which antigens these TCRs recognize remains unknown. The sample here was unstimulated CD8+ T cells sorted from spleen or lymph node cells, taken before transplant. The receptors originated from a human donor who was the organ donor for an intestinal transplant.

V usage is TRBV28 and J usage is TRBJ1-1; perhaps TRBD1 as D (5 bases). CDR1 is MDHEN, CDR2 SYDVKM, per germline. Trimming took off 3 bases at V and 3 bases at J, with 8 bases between the two ends. CDR3 length: 13 amino acids. This chain's CDR3 is CASSFLGDTEAFF. The CDR3 DNA reads TGTGCCAGCAGTTTTTTGGGGGACACTGAAGCTTTCTTT. The full variable domain, rest sourced from reference TRBV28 and TRBJ1-1, is DVKVTQSSRYLVKRTGEKVFLECVQDMDHENMFWYRQDPGLGLRLIYFSYDVKMKEKGDIPEGYSVSREKKERFSLILESASTNQTSMYLCASSFLGDTEAFFGQGTRLTVV.

A remark on this clone: A read error may produce the germline difference seen at one junction end. The V call is TRBV7-7, the J call TRBJ2-2; a weak D match, TRBD1 (5 bases). The CDR3 is 18 amino acids. CDR1 is SSHAT and CDR2 is FNYEAQ in the germline V gene (reference sequence). CDR3 loop: CASSLASGWASNTGELFF. The CDR3 bases are TGTGCTAGCAGCTTAGCTTCAGGGTGGGCCTCAAACACCGGGGAGCTGTTTTTT.